The sequence of this T cell receptor beta chain was determined in a study of human T cells and chemical hapten exposure. Study summary: Diphenylcyclopropenone was applied weekly to patients' scalps across the approximately 25-week study.

Time point here: patch test 3, about 24 weeks after DPC sensitization. Indicated treatment: therapeutic diphenylcyclopropenone sensitization with weekly scalp DPC. Suited to DPC and affected by alopecia, the donors ranged from 18 to 70 years old. Unique molecular identifiers were attached to individual cDNA molecules during library preparation. Original processing methods: 96,000 or so TCRs per sample was the median, with a range of about 20,000 to 700,000. TCRdb re-derived calls from the RACE reads in MiXCR, one entry per CDR3 protein. The V and J calls follow TCRdb's processing rather than the paper's. The repertoire consists of approximately 32,000 distinct CDR3 sequences, with more than 5% occurring once and the leading ten covering about 6%. This clonotype has ten or more counts. CDR3 length: 14 residues. The V gene lost 0 bases and the J gene lost 0 bases, with 8 bases spanning the gap. In germline, CDR1 is DFQATT, CDR2 SNEGSKA (reference sequence).

The source was whole blood, collected in connection with sensitization to the hapten diphenylcyclopropenone (DPC). This sequence originates from a young man with alopecia areata. Some clones in this sample may be carry-over from other donors' samples. The chain employs TRBV20-1 and TRBJ1-1; D is unresolved. CDR3 nucleotide sequence: TGCAGTGCTAGAGATCCGGCCATGAACACTGAAGCTTTCTTT. It is translated as CSARDPAMNTEAFF.